The clone carrying this T cell receptor beta chain turned up a few times. The antigen remains undetermined. Libraries were prepared by immunoSEQ multiplex PCR; TCRdb keeps only in-frame clonotypes and omits some of them. Counted here are some 57,000 clones, around 82% occurring once; the ten biggest clones make up 0.4% to 0.55%. The cohort excluded patients with autoimmune disease history or systemic immunosuppression. The data were obtained in a study of OX40 agonist ivuxolimab in advanced cancers. Points from the study as a whole: Some nonresponders also had low normalized T-cell clonal expansion.

The clonotype originates from an adult with an advanced solid tumor such as melanoma, head and neck, liver or kidney cancer. The sample consisted of CD4+ or CD8+ T cells sorted from blood, taken in a trial of the OX40 agonist ivuxolimab.

The CDR3 DNA reads TGTGCCAGTAGCGAATCGATCGACCTCCTTCGGCCCTCCTACAATGAGCAGTTCTTC. It translates to CASSESIDLLRPSYNEQFF. V is TRBV19 and J is TRBJ2-1, with D hard to call. Trimming removed 6 bases at V and 0 bases at J, with 24 bases between. Germline V gene lookup returns CDR1 LNHDA and CDR2 SQIVND (reference sequence). The CDR3 runs to 19 residues.